A single sample is the source of the 4 T cell receptor beta chains below, sequenced in a study of neoadjuvant nivolumab and ipilimumab in lung cancer. The data were produced by immunoSEQ multiplex PCR, yet TCRdb's version contains in-frame clones alone and is incomplete. The sample carries about 38,000 clones, roughly 89% recorded once. The starting material was peripheral blood, obtained before neoadjuvant nivolumab, alone or with ipilimumab. Receptor source: an adult with non-small cell lung cancer.

The chain is built from TRBV15 and TRBJ1-3; D call uncertain. This CDR3 has 16 amino acids. Germline loops: CDR1 LNHNV, CDR2 YYDKDF (reference sequence). Trimming took 0 bases from V and 0 from J, leaving 9 bases between them. CDR3 amino acids: CATSRDTSPSGNTIYF. CDR3 in DNA: TGTGCCACCAGCAGAGATACAAGTCCCTCTGGAAACACCATATATTTT.

The rearrangement links TRBV9 to TRBJ1-1; TRBD1 might be the D (5 bases). This CDR3 is 17 amino acids long. The V end lost 4 bases, the J end lost 2 bases, and 21 bases lay between the germline ends. Germline V gene sequence: CDR1 SGDLS, CDR2 YYNGEE. CDR3 amino acids: CASSSGHGFVYNTEAFF. In DNA form, the CDR3 reads TGTGCCAGCAGCTCGGGGCATGGATTTGTATATAACACTGAAGCTTTCTTT.

The genes are TRBV14 and TRBJ1-2; 9 nucleotides agree with TRBD1. Germline-derived CDR1 and CDR2 are SGHDN and FVKESK. The CDR3 sequence is 14 residues long. V lost 3 bases and J lost 5; bases outside the gene matches: 4. DNA for the CDR3: TGTGCCAGCAGCCAGGACAGGGGTAAGTATGGCTACACCTTC. Translation: CASSQDRGKYGYTF. Looking up the rest from reference TRBV14 and TRBJ1-2 gives the full variable domain: EAGVTQFPSHSVIEKGQTVTLRCDPISGHDNLYWYRRVMGKEIKFLLHFVKESKQDESGMPNNRFLAERTGGTYSTLKVQPAELEDSGVYFCASSQDRGKYGYTFGSGTRLTVV.

This clone occurred once. J is TRBJ2-1 and V is TRBV12-5; perhaps D is TRBD1 or TRBD2 (5 bases each). CDR3 size: 13 residues. Germline loops: CDR1 LGHNT, CDR2 FRNRAP. The V gene lost 6 bases and the J gene lost 2 bases, with 8 bases spanning the gap. The CDR3 nucleotides read TGTGCTAGTGGACAGGAGGCCTACAATGAGCAGTTCTTC. It translates to CASGQEAYNEQFF.